Below are 30 T cell receptor beta chains sequenced from a single sample in a study of blood T cell repertoires in COVID-19. Only in-frame clones appear in the TCRdb table, and some are missing; sequencing was by immunoSEQ multiplex PCR. This table holds 130,000 to 150,000 clones, almost 90% found once. The specimen was peripheral blood. These receptors were obtained from a man between 50 and 59 years old with active or convalescent COVID-19.

The chain uses TRBV18 and TRBJ1-5, with 8 bases that match TRBD1. Trimming cost V 2 bases and J 0 bases; bases outside gene matches: 0. Germline loops: CDR1 KGHSH, CDR2 LQKENI. This CDR3 comprises 15 residues. CDR3 protein: CASSPDRGSNQPQHF. DNA for the CDR3: TGTGCCAGCTCACCAGACAGGGGTAGCAATCAGCCCCAGCATTTT.

This clone was seen a few times. The chain couples TRBV9 to TRBJ2-1; 10 bases agree with TRBD2. With V trimmed by 2 bases and J by 3 bases, 2 bases remained unmatched. From germline, CDR1 is SGDLS and CDR2 YYNGEE. CDR3 length equals 15 residues. Here the CDR3 DNA reads TGTGCCAGCAGCGTCAGCGGGAGGGTCTACAATGAGCAGTTCTTC. It yields the protein CASSVSGRVYNEQFF.

This clone appeared a single time. CDR3 sequence: CASSRGYRERSNQPQHF. CDR3 in DNA: TGTGCCAGTAGTCGGGGATACAGGGAACGAAGCAATCAGCCCCAGCATTTT. The J gene is TRBJ1-5, the V gene TRBV19; TRBD1 is a possible D gene (6 bases). Germline V gene data show CDR1 as LNHDA and CDR2 as SQIVND (reference sequence). This CDR3 contains 17 residues. V lost 5 bases and J 1 base, leaving 18 bases between the germline ends.

The rearrangement links TRBV9 to TRBJ2-2; 10 nucleotides line up with TRBD2. The CDR3 contains 18 residues. V trimming: 4 bases; J trimming: 4 bases; junction bases outside the gene matches: 13. The germline gives CDR1 SGDLS, CDR2 YYNGEE. CDR3 sequence reads: CASSPGIGLAVGTGELFF. CDR3 sequence (DNA): TGTGCCAGCAGCCCCGGTATTGGACTAGCGGTGGGCACCGGGGAGCTGTTTTTT. The full variable domain, with the rest looked up from reference TRBV9 and TRBJ2-2, is DSGVTQTPKHLITATGQRVTLRCSPRSGDLSVYWYQQSLDQGLQFLIQYYNGEERAKGNILERFSAQQFPDLHSELNLSSLELGDSALYFCASSPGIGLAVGTGELFFGEGSRLTVL.

V is TRBV7-2 and J is TRBJ2-7; 11 bases are a match to TRBD1. CDR1 is SGHTA, CDR2 FQGNSA, per germline. The CDR3 contains 15 residues. V gave up 5 bases and J gave up 6 bases; unmatched junction bases: 9. The CDR3 sequence is CASSTNRDRGSEQYF. The CDR3, as DNA: TGTGCCAGCAGCACTAACCGGGACAGGGGGAGCGAGCAGTACTTC.

CDR3 nucleotide sequence: TGTGCCAGCAGCTTACCAGGGATGGAGACCCAGTACTTC. Translation gives CASSLPGMETQYF. This chain links TRBV7-2 with TRBJ2-5; D might be TRBD1 (5 bases). Trimming removed 2 bases at V and 5 bases at J, with 9 bases between. CDR1 is SGHTA, CDR2 FQGNSA, per germline. The CDR3 is made up of 13 amino acids.

This clone has just one count. The rearrangement uses TRBV28 and TRBJ1-1; the D gene is possibly TRBD1 (5 bases). The V and J ends lost 0 bases and 1 base respectively, with 9 bases between them. Germline CDR1 reads MDHEN; CDR2 reads SYDVKM. CDR3 length equals 15 residues. CDR3 loop: CASSLWAGPNTEAFF. CDR3 nucleotide sequence: TGTGCCAGCAGTTTATGGGCGGGGCCGAACACTGAAGCTTTCTTT.

The chain uses TRBV3-1 (or the pseudogene TRBV3-2) and TRBJ1-6; D not resolved. CDR1 is LGHDT and CDR2 is YNNKEL in the germline V gene (reference sequence). V lost 4 bases, J lost 9 bases, and 19 bases lay in between. CDR3 size: 16 residues. This chain's CDR3 is CASSPWGGRIGSPLHF. CDR3 in DNA: TGTGCCAGCAGCCCCTGGGGAGGGCGAATAGGTTCACCCCTCCACTTT.

This sequence joins TRBV2 and TRBJ2-3, with 13 positions matching TRBD2. The germline gives CDR1 SNHLY, CDR2 FYNNEI. V was clipped by 6 bases and J by 0 bases; unmatched bases: 6. The CDR3 totals 17 residues. Here the CDR3 reads CASSSQGLAGSTDTQYF. CDR3 DNA: TGTGCCAGCAGCTCCCAGGGACTAGCGGGGAGCACAGATACGCAGTATTTT.

The V call is TRBV2, the J call TRBJ1-2; the D gene is possibly TRBD1 (5 bases). Trimming took off 9 bases at V and 2 bases at J, with 13 bases between the two ends. Germline V gene data show CDR1 as SNHLY and CDR2 as FYNNEI. The CDR3 has 13 amino acids. As DNA, the CDR3 is TGTGCCAGGCAGACGGGACTAAACTATGGCTACACCTTC. This codes for CARQTGLNYGYTF.

This chain links TRBV5-8 with TRBJ2-3, with D unclear. The V and J ends lost 1 base and 6 bases respectively, with 6 bases between them. The CDR3 loop spans 12 amino acids. The germline gives CDR1 SGHTS, CDR2 YDEGEE. The CDR3 DNA reads TGTGCCAGCAGCTTGACTTTGGATACGCAGTATTTT. Translated, it gives CASSLTLDTQYF.

CDR3: CASSFPRRGRGANYGYTF. The CDR3 DNA sequence: TGTGCCAGCAGTTTCCCAAGGAGGGGGCGAGGGGCTAACTATGGCTACACCTTC. The chain couples TRBV28 to TRBJ1-2; 7 nucleotides agree with TRBD1. Trimming at V came to 3 bases and at J to 0 bases, leaving 13 bases not matched to a gene. This CDR3 contains 18 residues. Germline-derived CDR1 and CDR2 are MDHEN and SYDVKM.

This sequence joins TRBV3-1 (or the pseudogene TRBV3-2) and TRBJ2-7; D unresolved. The CDR3 extends over 12 amino acids. Trimming pared 5 bases from V and 4 bases from J, leaving 9 bases between. Germline lookup yields CDR1 LGHDT and CDR2 YNNKEL (reference sequence). The CDR3 region has the DNA TGTGCCAGCAGCATAATGTTTTACGAGCAGTACTTC. Its translation: CASSIMFYEQYF.

The chain has TRBV19 and TRBJ2-5; a possible D gene is TRBD1 (6 bases). The CDR3 is 12 residues long. Germline-derived CDR1 and CDR2 are LNHDA and SQIVND (reference sequence). V lost 6 bases to trimming and J lost 5 bases, with 10 bases between them. CDR3 loop: CASSRGMETQYF. CDR3 DNA sequence: TGTGCCAGTAGCAGGGGAATGGAGACCCAGTACTTC.

This clone has only one observation. J is TRBJ1-1 and V is TRBV20-1, with D hard to call. Germline V gene sequence: CDR1 DFQATT, CDR2 SNEGSKA (reference sequence). Trimming shortened V by 3 bases and J by 7 bases, and 6 bases separated the two germline ends. The CDR3 has 10 residues. CDR3 DNA sequence: TGCAGTGCTAGGCGAGGTGAAGCTTTCTTT. It codes for CSARRGEAFF.

This clone was detected once. V and J are TRBV7-9 and TRBJ2-2; D is possibly TRBD1 (6 bases). Between the trimmed V and J ends, which lost 0 bases and 0 bases, there was a span of 8 bases. The CDR3 runs to 16 residues. Germline CDR1 SEHNR, CDR2 FQNEAQ (reference sequence). CDR3 sequence: CASSLAGQSNTGELFF. CDR3 in DNA: TGTGCCAGCAGCTTAGCCGGACAGTCGAACACCGGGGAGCTGTTTTTT.

The chain is built from TRBV5-1 and TRBJ1-1; D remains unclear. Trimming left V 2 bases short and J 2 bases short, with 10 bases between. The CDR3 has 14 residues. Per germline, CDR1 SGHRS and CDR2 YFSETQ. CDR3 coding DNA: TGCGCCAGCAGCTTAGGAGGTATAAACACTGAAGCTTTCTTT. It translates to CASSLGGINTEAFF.

In DNA form, the CDR3 reads TGTGCCAGCAGCTTGGTCAATTCCCACACCGGGGAGCTGTTTTTT. Protein: CASSLVNSHTGELFF. The chain combines TRBV5-6 with TRBJ2-2, with D unclear. The V gene's germline CDR1 is SGHDT and CDR2 YYEEEE. The CDR3 contains 15 residues. The V gene lost 0 bases and the J gene lost 3 bases, with 9 bases spanning the gap.

CDR3 coding DNA: TGTGCCAGCAGCTTCAGGGGCAAGATAGGCGACATTCAGTACTTC. Protein sequence: CASSFRGKIGDIQYF. This chain uses TRBV11-2 with TRBJ2-4, with D possibly matching TRBD1 (6 bases). V was clipped by 3 bases and J by 8 bases, with 17 bases between them. The CDR3 extends over 15 amino acids. Germline assignment: CDR1 SGHAT and CDR2 FQNNGV.

This clone appeared a few times. The genes are TRBV6-5 and TRBJ2-3, with 12 positions matching TRBD2. Germline V CDR1 and CDR2: MNHEY, SVGAGI. V trimming: 8 bases; J trimming: 0 bases; junction bases outside the gene matches: 3. The CDR3 contains 15 residues. The CDR3 DNA is TGTGCCAGCGGACTAGCGGGATCTAGCACAGATACGCAGTATTTT. Translated, it gives CASGLAGSSTDTQYF.

This chain connects TRBV29-1 to TRBJ2-7; TRBD1 matches at 7 bases. Germline CDR1 reads SQVTM; CDR2 reads ANQGSEA. With 1 base clipped from V and 6 bases from J, the junction kept 6 bases outside the gene matches. This CDR3 has 13 amino acids. The CDR3 sequence: CSVEGGQVGEQYF. DNA of the CDR3: TGCAGCGTTGAAGGCGGACAGGTGGGCGAGCAGTACTTC.

The chain uses TRBV6-4 and TRBJ2-7; 8 nucleotides match TRBD1. V dropped 5 bases and J dropped 9; count of bases not matched to a gene: 6. The CDR3 consists of 12 residues. Germline CDR1 is MRHNA and CDR2 is SNTAGT. The CDR3 loop is CASSTRQGWQYF. CDR3 nucleotide sequence: TGTGCCAGCAGTACCCGACAGGGGTGGCAGTACTTC.

The J gene is TRBJ2-2, the V gene TRBV19; 9 positions agree with TRBD1. J was trimmed by 4 bases and V by 0 bases; bases with no gene match: 15. Germline V gene data show CDR1 as LNHDA and CDR2 as SQIVND (reference sequence). The CDR3 loop spans 20 amino acids. The DNA of the CDR3 is TGTGCCAGTAGTATAGACCGGGCCCCCGGGACAGGGTGGGGCACCGGGGAGCTGTTTTTT. It translates to CASSIDRAPGTGWGTGELFF.

The chain has TRBV3-1 (or the pseudogene TRBV3-2) and TRBJ1-1, with D maybe TRBD1 (6 bases). Germline V CDR1 and CDR2: LGHDT, YNNKEL (reference sequence). CDR3 length: 14 amino acids. Trimming stripped 2 bases from V and 4 bases from J, with 11 bases between. The CDR3 DNA is TGTGCCAGCAGCCAAATTCAGGGGACCACTGAAGCTTTCTTT. It specifies CASSQIQGTTEAFF.

The genes are TRBV6-6 and TRBJ2-2; D remains ambiguous. V was trimmed by 11 bases and J by 1 base, leaving 14 bases between them. This CDR3 contains 14 residues. Germline CDR1 reads MNHNY; CDR2 reads SVGAGI (reference sequence). The CDR3 region has the DNA TGTGCCGGCCGCGTTTCGGGGAACACCGGGGAGCTGTTTTTT. Translating gives CAGRVSGNTGELFF.

This chain uses TRBV28 with TRBJ1-5; D gene unclear. CDR1 and CDR2 (germline): MDHEN, SYDVKM. V lost 4 bases to trimming and J lost 3 bases, with 13 bases between them. The CDR3 runs 15 residues. The CDR3 reads CASSYRLGSNQPQHF. As DNA, the CDR3 is TGTGCCAGCAGTTATAGGCTAGGCTCCAATCAGCCCCAGCATTTT.

The V and J genes are TRBV2 and TRBJ2-2; TRBD2 matches 8 bases. V dropped 4 bases and J dropped 2; count of bases not matched to a gene: 3. The CDR3 length is 15 residues. Germline CDR1 and CDR2: SNHLY and FYNNEI. CDR3 nucleotide sequence: TGTGCCAGCAGTGTTGGACTAGCCAACACCGGGGAGCTGTTTTTT. It yields the protein CASSVGLANTGELFF.

The CDR3 here is CASSLVQRERNTIYF. The CDR3 DNA reads TGTGCCAGCAGCTTAGTCCAGAGGGAGAGAAACACCATATATTTT. The rearrangement uses TRBV11-2 and TRBJ1-3; no firm D call. V lost 1 base and J lost 5, with 12 bases in between. The V gene's germline CDR1 is SGHAT and CDR2 FQNNGV. The CDR3 runs to 15 residues.

The chain links TRBV29-1 to TRBJ2-1, with 10 bases lining up with TRBD2. The CDR3 runs to 16 residues. J lost 4 bases, V lost 2 bases, and 8 bases had no gene match. The germline CDR1 and CDR2 sequences are SQVTM and ANQGSEA. This CDR3 reads CSVETLAGAGYNEQFF. For the CDR3, the DNA is TGCAGCGTTGAAACGCTAGCGGGAGCGGGGTACAATGAGCAGTTCTTC.

V usage is TRBV24-1 and J usage is TRBJ1-6; the match to TRBD1 covers 10 bases. CDR3 length equals 17 residues. V dropped 0 bases and J dropped 7; count of bases not matched to a gene: 5. Germline CDR1 KGHDR, CDR2 SFDVKD. CDR3 DNA sequence: TGTGCCACCAGTGATTTGCATAGGGACAGGGGAAATTCACCCCTCCACTTT. Protein product: CATSDLHRDRGNSPLHF.